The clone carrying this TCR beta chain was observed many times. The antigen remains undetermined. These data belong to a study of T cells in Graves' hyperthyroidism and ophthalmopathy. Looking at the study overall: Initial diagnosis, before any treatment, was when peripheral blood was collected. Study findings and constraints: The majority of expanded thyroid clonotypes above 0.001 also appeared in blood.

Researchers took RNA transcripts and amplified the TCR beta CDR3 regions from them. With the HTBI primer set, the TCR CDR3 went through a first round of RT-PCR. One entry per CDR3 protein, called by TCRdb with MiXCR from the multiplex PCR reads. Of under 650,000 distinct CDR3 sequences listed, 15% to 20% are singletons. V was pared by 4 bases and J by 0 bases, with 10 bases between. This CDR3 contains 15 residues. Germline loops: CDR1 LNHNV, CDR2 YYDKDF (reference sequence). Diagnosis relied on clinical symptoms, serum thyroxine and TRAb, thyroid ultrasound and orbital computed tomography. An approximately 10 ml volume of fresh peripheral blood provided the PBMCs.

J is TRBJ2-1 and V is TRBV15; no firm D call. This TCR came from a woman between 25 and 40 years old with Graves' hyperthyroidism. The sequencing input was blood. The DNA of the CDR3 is TGTGCCACCAGCACCAGGTCTGGCTCCTACAATGAGCAGTTCTTC. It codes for CATSTRSGSYNEQFF.